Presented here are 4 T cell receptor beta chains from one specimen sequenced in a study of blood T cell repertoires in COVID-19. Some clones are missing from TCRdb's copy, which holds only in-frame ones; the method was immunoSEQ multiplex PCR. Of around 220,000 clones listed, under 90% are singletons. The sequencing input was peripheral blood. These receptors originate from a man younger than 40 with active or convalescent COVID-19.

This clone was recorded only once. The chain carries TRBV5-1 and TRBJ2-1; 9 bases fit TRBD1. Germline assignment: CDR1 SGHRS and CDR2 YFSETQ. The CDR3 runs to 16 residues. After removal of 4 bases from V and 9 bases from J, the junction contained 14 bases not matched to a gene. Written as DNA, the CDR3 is TGCGCCAGCAGCGAAGGATCCGGGACAGGGCGTTCTGAGCAGTTCTTC. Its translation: CASSEGSGTGRSEQFF.

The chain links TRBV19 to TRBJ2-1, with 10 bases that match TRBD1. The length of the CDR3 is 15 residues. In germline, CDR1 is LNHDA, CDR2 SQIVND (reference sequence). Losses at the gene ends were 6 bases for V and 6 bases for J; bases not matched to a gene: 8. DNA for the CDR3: TGTGCCAGTAGCACCGGGACAGGGGTTATCAATGAGCAGTTCTTC. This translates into CASSTGTGVINEQFF.

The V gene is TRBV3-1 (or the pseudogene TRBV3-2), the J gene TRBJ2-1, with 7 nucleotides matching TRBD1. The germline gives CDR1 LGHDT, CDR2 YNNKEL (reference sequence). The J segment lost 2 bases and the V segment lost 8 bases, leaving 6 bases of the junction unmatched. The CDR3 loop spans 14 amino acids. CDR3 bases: TGTGCCAGCGTGAGGGACAGTCCCTACAATGAGCAGTTCTTC. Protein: CASVRDSPYNEQFF.

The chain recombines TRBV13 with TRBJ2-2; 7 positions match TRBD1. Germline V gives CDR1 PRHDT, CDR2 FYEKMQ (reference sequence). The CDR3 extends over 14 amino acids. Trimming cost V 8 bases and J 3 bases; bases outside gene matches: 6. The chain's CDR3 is CASRRQGDTGELFF. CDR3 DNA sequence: TGTGCCAGCCGCCGGCAGGGGGACACCGGGGAGCTGTTTTTT.